The clone carrying this TCR beta chain has more than one count but fewer than ten. What it binds is not known. The data belong to a study of identical twins. Germline V lookup: CDR1 SNHLY, CDR2 FYNNEI. This CDR3 comprises 13 residues. Trimming stripped 9 bases from V and 6 bases from J, with 17 bases between. TCRdb fed the 5' RACE reads into MiXCR, producing one record per CDR3 protein. The data contain approximately 350,000 distinct CDR3 sequences, about 12% of them seen just once; the ten biggest clones take up approximately 7.6%. The study, taken as a whole, reports: The presence of invariant MAIT and iNKT cells could partly confound analyses of zero-insertion sequences. Abundant cord blood beta clonotypes carried fewer insertions; memory repertoires showed none. Twins showed weaker excess sharing in their beta out-of-frame sequences.

These data also formed part of another study, on yellow fever vaccine responses in identical twins. That investigation notes: Twin vaccine T cell responses reportedly seemed partly convergent, partly personalized.

The chain combines TRBV2 with TRBJ1-1; no firm D call. The receptor was derived from a woman younger than 35 in good health. Sequencing was done on a sample of CD8+ T cells sorted from blood. CDR3 sequence: CARVWAGMAEAFF. The CDR3 DNA reads TGTGCCAGGGTATGGGCGGGGATGGCTGAAGCTTTCTTT.